Listed below are T cell receptor beta chains from one sample, sequenced in a study of blood T cell repertoires in COVID-19. Clones were sequenced by immunoSEQ multiplex PCR, and TCRdb holds only the in-frame ones, with some missing. The table shows about 380,000 clones, with roughly 90% occurring only once. The sequenced material came from peripheral blood. The receptors were gathered from a man between 35 and 55 years old with acute or convalescent COVID-19. Both conserved end residues are trimmed from each CDR3. D genes are given only for firm matches.

CDR3aa | j_gene | v_gene | d_gene
ASSVTGEANIQY | TRBJ2-4 | TRBV9 | TRBD1
ASKGRVASTDTQY | TRBJ2-3 | TRBV27 | -
ASSPGVSYGYT | TRBJ1-2 | TRBV4-3 | -
ASSIRLADVPYEQY | TRBJ2-7 | TRBV19 | TRBD2
ASSYRLDRRDQPQH | TRBJ1-5 | TRBV6-2/TRBV6-3 | TRBD1
ASTARGQRNTEAF | TRBJ1-1 | TRBV2 | TRBD1
ASSIYEQY | TRBJ2-7 | TRBV6-5 | -
ATSARAGNTGELF | TRBJ2-2 | TRBV15 | -
ASSRSTGTDAYEQY | TRBJ2-7 | TRBV4-1 | TRBD1
ASSHAGTGSYEQY | TRBJ2-7 | TRBV4-1 | TRBD1
ASSQGNRASYEQY | TRBJ2-7 | TRBV4-1 | -
ASSSQGYEQY | TRBJ2-7 | TRBV27 | -
ASSLSQGMGTEAF | TRBJ1-1 | TRBV6-5 | TRBD1
ASSVEQFYGYT | TRBJ1-2 | TRBV9 | -
ASRKQGATDTQY | TRBJ2-3 | TRBV2 | TRBD1
SVEPRTGMNTEAF | TRBJ1-1 | TRBV29-1 | TRBD1
ASSTGGTEAF | TRBJ1-1 | TRBV18 | -
ASSRVPLAGGNNEQF | TRBJ2-1 | TRBV4-1 | TRBD2
SVELSLGAADTQY | TRBJ2-3 | TRBV29-1 | -
ASSFLGKTDTQY | TRBJ2-3 | TRBV27 | -
ASTKGLETQY | TRBJ2-5 | TRBV6-5 | -
ASSPGGQGAVDEQY | TRBJ2-7 | TRBV7-9 | TRBD1
ASTLGRQGFYQPQH | TRBJ1-5 | TRBV28 | TRBD1
ATRLGGTNTEAF | TRBJ1-1 | TRBV28 | -
ASSLPSLGTSYEQY | TRBJ2-7 | TRBV13 | -
ASSEKAGYSPLH | TRBJ1-6 | TRBV9 | -
ASSQDHTGGTGELF | TRBJ2-2 | TRBV4-3 | TRBD1
ASSEAGTQGGGPQH | TRBJ1-5 | TRBV10-2 | -
ASSRPAGGLYNEQF | TRBJ2-1 | TRBV19 | TRBD2
ASSVAGGTSTDTQY | TRBJ2-3 | TRBV9 | -
ASSYREARGGKLF | TRBJ1-4 | TRBV6-2/TRBV6-3 | -
ASGSRAGDRQETQY | TRBJ2-5 | TRBV2 | TRBD2
ASKVHTNTEAF | TRBJ1-1 | TRBV6-5 | -
ASSETLAGQEPQH | TRBJ1-5 | TRBV6-1 | TRBD1
ASSYFGRGNQPQH | TRBJ1-5 | TRBV6-6 | -
SALRNQPQH | TRBJ1-5 | TRBV20-1 | -
ASTNSGTGGQETQY | TRBJ2-5 | TRBV13 | TRBD2
ASSETTSGIYEQY | TRBJ2-7 | TRBV7-8 | TRBD2
ASNHQDRESPLH | TRBJ1-6 | TRBV3-1/TRBV3-2 | TRBD1
ASSLEFGTDEKLF | TRBJ1-4 | TRBV5-8 | TRBD1
ASSPRTGGGGGDYGYT | TRBJ1-2 | TRBV4-2 | -
ATSDRPSNQPQH | TRBJ1-5 | TRBV27 | -
ASSLVGLPGQGWRNEQF | TRBJ2-1 | TRBV5-6 | TRBD1
ASSTGTGHTDTQY | TRBJ2-3 | TRBV6-2/TRBV6-3 | TRBD1
AISDIVGREFYEQY | TRBJ2-7 | TRBV10-3 | -
ASSFRPQGTEAF | TRBJ1-1 | TRBV28 | -
ASSLDRAYEQY | TRBJ2-7 | TRBV27 | TRBD1
ASKRDSYYEQY | TRBJ2-7 | TRBV27 | TRBD1
ASSLAFQSHYEQY | TRBJ2-7 | TRBV5-1 | -
ASSPSTSRYNEQF | TRBJ2-1 | TRBV18 | TRBD2
ASSPYYSTAGYT | TRBJ1-2 | TRBV5-6 | -